This TCR beta chain came from a study of blood T cell repertoires in COVID-19. Study summary: From T cells, B-cell-depleted T cells, or PBMCs came the material, which was cDNA or gDNA.

Participants spanned ages about 18 to 100 years and resided in 20 to 30 US areas. Cohort placement rested on clinical history that participants reported themselves. Cohort 3 donors were reported recovered after two negative PCRs, clearance, or symptom resolution. With V trimmed by 3 bases and J by 3 bases, 13 bases remained unmatched. This CDR3 has 18 residues. CDR1 is SGHVS, CDR2 FQNEAQ, per germline. The method was immunoSEQ multiplex PCR; TCRdb's version includes in-frame clones alone and lacks a portion of them. The sample has 490,000 or so clones, approximately 90% seen once; the top ten hold roughly 1.9%.

This TCR derives from a middle-aged woman who had recovered from COVID-19. The genes are TRBV7-8 and TRBJ2-2; TRBD2 aligns across 7 bases. Sequencing input: PBMCs or T cells enriched from blood (not recorded which). The CDR3 DNA reads as TGTGCCAGCAGCTTCCTCGCTAGCGGAGATAGCGACACCGGGGAGCTGTTTTTT. Amino acids: CASSFLASGDSDTGELFF.